This T cell receptor beta chain stems from a study of blood T cell repertoires in COVID-19. Authors' processing steps: Estimated nucleated cell counts came from reference gene primer amplification. Data came from immunoSEQ multiplex PCR; TCRdb stores just in-frame clones and leaves some out. The D gene and trimming were derived from the DNA, and the V and J assignments and clone size from that table. In the table there are roughly 370,000 clones, about 83% of which are singletons. V lost 8 bases and J 7 bases, leaving 15 bases between the germline ends. CDR3 length: 13 residues. Per germline, CDR1 LNHDA and CDR2 SQIVND (reference sequence).

The rearrangement uses TRBV19 and TRBJ1-5, with a possible D match to TRBD1 (6 bases). The source of this sequence is a woman aged 50 to 60 who had recovered from COVID-19. Sequencing used PBMCs or T cells enriched from blood (not recorded which). CDR3 in amino acids: CASATGNPQPQHF. The CDR3 DNA sequence: TGTGCCAGTGCTACAGGGAATCCACAGCCCCAGCATTTT.